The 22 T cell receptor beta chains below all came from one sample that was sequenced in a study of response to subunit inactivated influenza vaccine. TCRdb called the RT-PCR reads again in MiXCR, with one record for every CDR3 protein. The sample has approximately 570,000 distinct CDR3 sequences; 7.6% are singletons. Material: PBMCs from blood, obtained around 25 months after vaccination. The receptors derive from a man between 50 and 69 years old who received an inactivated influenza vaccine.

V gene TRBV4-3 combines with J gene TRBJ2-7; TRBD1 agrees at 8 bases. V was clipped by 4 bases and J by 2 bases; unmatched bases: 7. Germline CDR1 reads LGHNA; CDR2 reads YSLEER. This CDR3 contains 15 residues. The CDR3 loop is CASSPGTGVTYEQYF. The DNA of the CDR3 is TGCGCCAGCAGCCCCGGGACAGGTGTTACCTACGAGCAGTACTTC.

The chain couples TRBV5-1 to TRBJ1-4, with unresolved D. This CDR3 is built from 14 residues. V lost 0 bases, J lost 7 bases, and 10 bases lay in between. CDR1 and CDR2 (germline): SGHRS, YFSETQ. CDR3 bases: TGCGCCAGCAGCTTGGACAGCGGATTTGAAAAACTGTTTTTT. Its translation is CASSLDSGFEKLFF.

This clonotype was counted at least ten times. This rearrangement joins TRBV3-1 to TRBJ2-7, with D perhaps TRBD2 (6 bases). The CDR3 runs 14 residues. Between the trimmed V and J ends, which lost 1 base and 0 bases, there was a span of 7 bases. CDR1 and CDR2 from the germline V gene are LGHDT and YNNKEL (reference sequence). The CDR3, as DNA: TGTGCCAGCAGCCAAGCCGGGGGCTCCTACGAGCAGTACTTC. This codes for CASSQAGGSYEQYF.

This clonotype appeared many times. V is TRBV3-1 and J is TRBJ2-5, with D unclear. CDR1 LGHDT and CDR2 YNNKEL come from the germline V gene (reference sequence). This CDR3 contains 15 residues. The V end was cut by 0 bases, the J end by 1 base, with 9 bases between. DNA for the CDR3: TGTGCCAGCAGCCAAGATAGTGGTTCCCAAGAGACCCAGTACTTC. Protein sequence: CASSQDSGSQETQYF.

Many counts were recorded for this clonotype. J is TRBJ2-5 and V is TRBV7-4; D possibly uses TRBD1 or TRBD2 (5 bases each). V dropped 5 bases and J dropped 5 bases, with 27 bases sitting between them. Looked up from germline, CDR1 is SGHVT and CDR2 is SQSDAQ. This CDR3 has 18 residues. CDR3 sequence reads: CASSPTPSRLCEGETQYF. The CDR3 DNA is TGTGCCAGCAGCCCTACTCCTTCACGACTCTGTGAGGGGGAGACCCAGTACTTC.

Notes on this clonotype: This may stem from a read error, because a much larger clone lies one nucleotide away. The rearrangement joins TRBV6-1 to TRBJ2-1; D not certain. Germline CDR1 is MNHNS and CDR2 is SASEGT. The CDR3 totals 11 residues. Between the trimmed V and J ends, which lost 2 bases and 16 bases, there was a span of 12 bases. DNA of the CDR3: TGTGCCAGCAGTGAAAGTCGCTGTGGCTTCTTC. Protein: CASSESRCGFF.

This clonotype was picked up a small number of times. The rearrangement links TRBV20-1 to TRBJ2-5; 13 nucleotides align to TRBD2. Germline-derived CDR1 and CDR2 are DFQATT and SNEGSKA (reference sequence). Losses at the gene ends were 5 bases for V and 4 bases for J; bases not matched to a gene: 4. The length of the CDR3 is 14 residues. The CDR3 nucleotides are TGCAGTGCTTGGACTAGCGGGAGTGGAGAGACCCAGTACTTC. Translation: CSAWTSGSGETQYF.

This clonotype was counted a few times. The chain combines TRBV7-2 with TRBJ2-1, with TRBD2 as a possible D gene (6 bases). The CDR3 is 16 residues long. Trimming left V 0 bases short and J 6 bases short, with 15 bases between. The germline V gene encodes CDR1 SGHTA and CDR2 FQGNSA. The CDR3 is CASSLAPAGTGNEQFF. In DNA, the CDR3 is TGTGCCAGCAGCTTAGCCCCGGCGGGGACGGGCAATGAGCAGTTCTTC. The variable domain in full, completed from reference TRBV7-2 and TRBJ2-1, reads GAGVSQSPSNKVTEKGKDVELRCDPISGHTALYWYRQSLGQGLEFLIYFQGNSAPDKSGLPSDRFSAERTGGSVSTLTIQRTQQEDSAVYLCASSLAPAGTGNEQFFGPGTRLTVL.

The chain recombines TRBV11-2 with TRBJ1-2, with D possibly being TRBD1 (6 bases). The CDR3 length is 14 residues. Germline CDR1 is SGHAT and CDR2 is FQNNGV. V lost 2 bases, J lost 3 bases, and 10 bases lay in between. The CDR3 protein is CASSLLDSHYGYTF. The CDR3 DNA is TGTGCCAGCAGCTTATTGGACAGTCACTATGGCTACACCTTC.

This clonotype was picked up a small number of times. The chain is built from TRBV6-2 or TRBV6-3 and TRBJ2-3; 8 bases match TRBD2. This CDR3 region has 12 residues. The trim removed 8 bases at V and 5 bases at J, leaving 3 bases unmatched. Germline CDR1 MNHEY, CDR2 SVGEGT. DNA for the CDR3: TGTGCCAGCCGGCGGGAGGTAGATACGCAGTATTTT. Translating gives CASRREVDTQYF.

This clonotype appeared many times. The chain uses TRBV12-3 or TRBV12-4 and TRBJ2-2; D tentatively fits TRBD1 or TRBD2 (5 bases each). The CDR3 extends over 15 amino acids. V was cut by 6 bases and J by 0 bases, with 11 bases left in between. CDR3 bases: TGTGCCAGCAGCCTTGGGACGGCGAACACCGGGGAGCTGTTTTTT. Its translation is CASSLGTANTGELFF.

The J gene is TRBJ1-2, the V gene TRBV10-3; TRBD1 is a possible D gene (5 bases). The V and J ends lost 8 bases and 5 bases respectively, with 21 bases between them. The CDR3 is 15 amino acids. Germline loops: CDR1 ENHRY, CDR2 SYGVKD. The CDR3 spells CAILAEGRGLYGYTF. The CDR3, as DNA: TGTGCCATCTTGGCCGAGGGGAGAGGATTATATGGCTACACCTTC.

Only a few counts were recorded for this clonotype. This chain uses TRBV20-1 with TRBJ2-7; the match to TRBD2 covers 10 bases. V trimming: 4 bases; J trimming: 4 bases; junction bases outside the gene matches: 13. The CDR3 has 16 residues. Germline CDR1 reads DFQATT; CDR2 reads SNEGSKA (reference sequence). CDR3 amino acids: CSAIPLSGRALYEQYF. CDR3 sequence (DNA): TGCAGTGCTATCCCCCTCAGCGGGAGGGCCCTATACGAGCAGTACTTC.

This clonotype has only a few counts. The CDR3 here is CASSPYSTGPGELFF. In DNA form, the CDR3 reads TGTGCCAGCAGCCCGTATTCGACAGGGCCCGGGGAGCTGTTTTTT. The chain couples TRBV16 to TRBJ2-2, with TRBD1 identical over 7 bases. The CDR3 length is 15 residues. CDR1 and CDR2 from the germline V gene are KGHSY and FQNENV. V gave up 4 bases and J gave up 6 bases; unmatched junction bases: 8.

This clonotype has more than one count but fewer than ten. The CDR3 protein is CASTPAGLIYNEQFF. CDR3 in DNA: TGTGCCAGCACCCCAGCTGGCCTCATTTACAATGAGCAGTTCTTC. The chain joins TRBV7-2 to TRBJ2-1; no clear D gene. Germline V gene lookup returns CDR1 SGHTA and CDR2 FQGNSA. Deletions cut 7 bases from V and 4 bases from J, with 17 bases between. CDR3 length: 15 residues.

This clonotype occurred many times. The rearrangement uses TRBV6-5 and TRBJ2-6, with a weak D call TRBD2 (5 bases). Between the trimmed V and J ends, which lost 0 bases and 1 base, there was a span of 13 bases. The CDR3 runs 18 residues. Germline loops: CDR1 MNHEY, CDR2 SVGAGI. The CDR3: CASSYSDGRRSGANVLTF. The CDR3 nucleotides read TGTGCCAGCAGTTACTCGGACGGCAGGAGGTCTGGGGCCAACGTCCTGACTTTC.

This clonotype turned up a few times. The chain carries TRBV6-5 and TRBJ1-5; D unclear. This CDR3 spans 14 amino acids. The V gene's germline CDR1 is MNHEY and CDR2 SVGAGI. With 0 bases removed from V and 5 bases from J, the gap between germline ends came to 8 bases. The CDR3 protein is CASSYSGLHQPQHF. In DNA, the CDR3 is TGTGCCAGCAGTTACTCGGGTTTACATCAGCCCCAGCATTTT.

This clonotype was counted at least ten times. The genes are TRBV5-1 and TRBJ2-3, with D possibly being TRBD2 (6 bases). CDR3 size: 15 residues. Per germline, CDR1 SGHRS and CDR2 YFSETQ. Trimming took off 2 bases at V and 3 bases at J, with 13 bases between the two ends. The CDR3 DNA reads TGCGCCAGCAGCTTAACTAGCCCGAGAACAGATACGCAGTATTTT. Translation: CASSLTSPRTDTQYF.

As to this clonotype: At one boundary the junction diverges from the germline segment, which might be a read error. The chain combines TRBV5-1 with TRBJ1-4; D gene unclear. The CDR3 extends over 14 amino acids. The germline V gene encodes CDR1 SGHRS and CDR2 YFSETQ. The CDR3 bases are TGCGCCCGCAGCCGGACGGCTACTAATGAAAAACTGTTTTTT. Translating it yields CARSRTATNEKLFF.

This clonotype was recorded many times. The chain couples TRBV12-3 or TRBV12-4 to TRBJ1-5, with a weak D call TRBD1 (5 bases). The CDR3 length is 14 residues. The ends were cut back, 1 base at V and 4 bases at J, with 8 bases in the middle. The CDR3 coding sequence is TGTGCCAGCAGTTTAGGGGACGGTAATCAGCCCCAGCATTTT. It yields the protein CASSLGDGNQPQHF.

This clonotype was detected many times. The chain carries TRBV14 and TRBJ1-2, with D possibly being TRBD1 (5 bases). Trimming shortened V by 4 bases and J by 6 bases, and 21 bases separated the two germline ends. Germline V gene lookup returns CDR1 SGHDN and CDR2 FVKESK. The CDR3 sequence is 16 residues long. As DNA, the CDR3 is TGTGCCAGCAGCCGACTGTGGGCAGGGTCATCGGATGGCTACACCTTC. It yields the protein CASSRLWAGSSDGYTF.

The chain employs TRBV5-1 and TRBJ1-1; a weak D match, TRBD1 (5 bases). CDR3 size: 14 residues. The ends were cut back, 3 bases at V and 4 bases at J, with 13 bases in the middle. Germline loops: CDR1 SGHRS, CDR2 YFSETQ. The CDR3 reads CASSSTPGSTEAFF. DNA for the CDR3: TGCGCCAGCAGCTCCACACCAGGGAGCACTGAAGCTTTCTTT.